The 22 T cell receptor beta chains below come from one sample, sequenced in a study of a mutant IDH1 vaccine in newly diagnosed glioma. No cognate antigen is known for these TCRs. Time point defined: week 23, last vaccination. Topical imiquimod accompanied each vaccine dose, which consisted of 300 ug of mutant IDH1 20-mer peptide. Generated by immunoSEQ multiplex PCR, the TCRdb table keeps only in-frame clones and is missing some. The table lists about 56,000 clones, over 70% of them singletons. Sequences were derived from PBMCs, sampled from a glioma patient whose treatment included an IDH1 peptide vaccine. These TCRs come from a man aged 40-49 years with glioma.

The chain has TRBV6-5 and TRBJ2-7; 9 bases align to TRBD1. Germline V gene data show CDR1 as MNHEY and CDR2 as SVGAGI. The length of the CDR3 is 13 residues. Trimming took 5 bases from V and 5 from J; bases not matched to a gene: 4. CDR3 in amino acids: CASSTGTGNEQYF. The CDR3 DNA reads TGTGCCAGCAGTACCGGGACAGGGAACGAGCAGTACTTC.

The chain links TRBV10-3 to TRBJ2-5; a weak D match, TRBD1 (6 bases). Between the trimmed V and J ends, which lost 0 bases and 12 bases, there was a span of 17 bases. Per the germline V gene, CDR1 is ENHRY and CDR2 is SYGVKD. The length of the CDR3 is 14 residues. As DNA, the CDR3 is TGTGCCATCAGTGAGTCTGACAGGAGCCATAGCAAGTACTTC. It is translated as CAISESDRSHSKYF.

This chain links TRBV19 with TRBJ1-1; 7 nucleotides line up with TRBD1. The CDR3 length is 16 residues. The germline gives CDR1 LNHDA, CDR2 SQIVND (reference sequence). The junction had 6 bases not matched to a gene; V was cut back by 0 bases and J by 2 bases. The CDR3 DNA sequence: TGTGCCAGTAGTATAGATCCGGACAGGCTCAACACTGAAGCTTTCTTT. Translating it yields CASSIDPDRLNTEAFF.

The chain is built from TRBV6-4 and TRBJ1-1, with a weak D call TRBD1 (5 bases). Germline V CDR1 and CDR2: MRHNA, SNTAGT. Between the trimmed V and J ends, which lost 0 bases and 0 bases, there was a span of 29 bases. The CDR3 is made up of 22 amino acids. As DNA, the CDR3 is TGTGCCAGCAGTGACTCTCAGGGCAGGATCCATGGTGAGGCTTATTTGAACACTGAAGCTTTCTTT. This encodes CASSDSQGRIHGEAYLNTEAFF.

Here the CDR3 DNA reads TGTGCCAGCAGTGAAACGGAGAACTATGGCTACACCTTC. It encodes CASSETENYGYTF. The chain combines TRBV6-1 with TRBJ1-2, with D unresolved. The CDR3 runs 13 residues. From germline, CDR1 is MNHNS and CDR2 SASEGT. Trimming removed 2 bases at V and 2 bases at J, with 6 bases between.

The V gene is TRBV19, the J gene TRBJ2-3, with a tentative D call TRBD1 (7 bases). Per the germline V gene, CDR1 is LNHDA and CDR2 is SQIVND (reference sequence). This CDR3 has 14 residues. The germline V and J ends were trimmed by 8 bases and 3 bases, with 15 bases remaining between them. CDR3 sequence: CASGLQGGTDTQYF. The DNA of the CDR3 is TGTGCCAGTGGACTCCAGGGGGGAACAGATACGCAGTATTTT.

This clone occurred a few times. The genes are TRBV5-6 and TRBJ2-6; TRBD2 might be the D (6 bases). Germline CDR1 is SGHDT and CDR2 is YYEEEE. The CDR3 is made up of 14 amino acids. Deletions cut 4 bases from V and 4 bases from J, with 9 bases between. The DNA of the CDR3 is TGTGCCAGCAGCGGGGGGTCCGGGGCCAACGTCCTGACTTTC. It specifies CASSGGSGANVLTF.

The CDR3 sequence: CASSSARLAETYEQYF. CDR3 sequence (DNA): TGTGCCAGCAGCTCCGCCAGACTAGCGGAGACCTACGAGCAGTACTTC. The rearrangement joins TRBV11-1 to TRBJ2-7; 9 bases agree with TRBD2. The CDR3 sequence is 16 residues long. The V gene's germline CDR1 is SGHAT and CDR2 FQDESV (reference sequence). V lost 4 bases to trimming and J lost 2 bases; unmatched junction nucleotides: 9.

The chain links TRBV7-9 to TRBJ2-2; D is ambiguous. CDR1 is SEHNR and CDR2 is FQNEAQ in the germline V gene (reference sequence). This CDR3 is 13 amino acids long. The CDR3 nucleotides read TGTGTACTTGAGAAGGAAGGGTACGGGGAGCTGTTTTTT. This gives the protein CVLEKEGYGELFF.

CDR3 nucleotide sequence: TGTGCCAGCGGGGGACTAGCGGGAGTAGCAGCCGAGCAGTACTTC. Protein sequence: CASGGLAGVAAEQYF. The V gene is TRBV27, the J gene TRBJ2-7; TRBD2 agrees at 14 bases. J gave up 6 bases and V 8 bases, and 9 bases lay outside the gene matches. In germline, CDR1 is MNHEY, CDR2 SMNVEV (reference sequence). The CDR3 totals 15 residues.

The J gene is TRBJ1-5, the V gene TRBV6-5, with a tentative D call TRBD1 (5 bases). Per the germline V gene, CDR1 is MNHEY and CDR2 is SVGAGI. This CDR3 is built from 14 residues. V was cut by 6 bases and J by 0 bases, with 9 bases left in between. The CDR3 loop is CASSPQGSNQPQHF. In DNA, the CDR3 is TGTGCCAGCAGCCCCCAGGGTAGCAATCAGCCCCAGCATTTT.

The rearrangement joins TRBV9 to TRBJ1-4; 7 positions match TRBD1. Germline trimming cut 3 bases from V and 4 bases from J; bases unmatched to any gene: 6. The CDR3 sequence is 15 residues long. Germline lookup yields CDR1 SGDLS and CDR2 YYNGEE. The chain's CDR3 is CASSATGTVNEKLFF. CDR3 bases: TGTGCCAGCAGCGCAACCGGGACAGTTAATGAAAAACTGTTTTTT.

The genes are TRBV7-3 and TRBJ2-3, with TRBD2 identical over 9 bases. Germline V lookup: CDR1 SGHTA, CDR2 FQGTGA. This CDR3 is built from 15 residues. The V gene end was trimmed by 5 bases and the J gene end by 1 base; junction bases not matched to a gene: 4. In DNA, the CDR3 is TGTGCCAGCAGCCAGCGGGGGGTGCGCACAGATACGCAGTATTTT. Translation gives CASSQRGVRTDTQYF.

V gene TRBV7-9 combines with J gene TRBJ2-4, with 9 bases fitting TRBD1. The trim removed 5 bases at V and 4 bases at J, leaving 3 bases unmatched. The CDR3 extends over 14 amino acids. Germline V gene sequence: CDR1 SEHNR, CDR2 FQNEAQ (reference sequence). The DNA for the CDR3 is TGTGCCAGCAGCACAGACAGGGGGAAAAACATTCAGTACTTC. Translation gives CASSTDRGKNIQYF. Full variable domain (outside the CDR3, taken from reference TRBV7-9 and TRBJ2-4): DTGVSQNPRHKITKRGQNVTFRCDPISEHNRLYWYRQTLGQGPEFLTYFQNEAQLEKSRLLSDRFSAERPKGSFSTLEIQRTEQGDSAMYLCASSTDRGKNIQYFGAGTRLSVL.

This rearrangement joins TRBV27 to TRBJ1-2; 7 bases align to TRBD1. V lost 7 bases, J lost 1 base, and 3 bases stayed unmatched. There are 13 residues in the CDR3. Looked up from germline, CDR1 is MNHEY and CDR2 is SMNVEV (reference sequence). The CDR3 is CASKAGGNYGYTF. CDR3 bases: TGTGCCAGCAAGGCAGGGGGTAACTATGGCTACACCTTC.

The chain carries TRBV7-9 and TRBJ1-2, with 8 bases matching TRBD1. With V trimmed by 5 bases and J by 5 bases, 4 bases remained unmatched. The CDR3 length is 13 residues. Germline V CDR1 and CDR2: SEHNR, FQNEAQ (reference sequence). CDR3 sequence reads: CASSEQGGYGYTF. The CDR3 coding sequence is TGTGCCAGCAGCGAACAGGGGGGGTATGGCTACACCTTC.

This clone was found a few times. The chain links TRBV9 to TRBJ1-3; a possible D gene is TRBD1 (5 bases). V gave up 3 bases and J gave up 0 bases, with 10 bases separating them. The CDR3 has 15 amino acids. CDR1 SGDLS and CDR2 YYNGEE come from the germline V gene. CDR3 region: CASSADTFSGNTIYF. CDR3 coding DNA: TGTGCCAGCAGCGCGGACACTTTCTCTGGAAACACCATATATTTT.

The chain employs TRBV7-2 and TRBJ2-1; 11 nucleotides line up with TRBD2. V lost 2 bases, J lost 4 bases, and 13 bases stayed unmatched. This CDR3 is 19 amino acids long. Germline CDR1 reads SGHTA; CDR2 reads FQGNSA. CDR3 sequence reads: CASSLLLGLLAGEYNEQFF. The CDR3 DNA follows: TGTGCCAGCAGCTTACTTTTAGGCCTACTAGCGGGAGAATACAATGAGCAGTTCTTC.

V is TRBV7-9 and J is TRBJ2-7; 7 bases fit TRBD1. Germline CDR1 and CDR2: SEHNR and FQNEAQ (reference sequence). With 3 bases clipped from V and 4 bases from J, the junction kept 9 bases outside the gene matches. The CDR3 totals 15 residues. The DNA of the CDR3 is TGTGCCAGCAGCTTTAGAGAGGGGGCGTCTTACGAGCAGTACTTC. Protein product: CASSFREGASYEQYF.

The rearrangement uses TRBV4-3 and TRBJ2-3; no clear D gene. The CDR3 is 12 amino acids. The V and J ends lost 4 bases and 2 bases respectively, with 4 bases between them. Germline V gene lookup returns CDR1 LGHNA and CDR2 YSLEER. The CDR3 here is CASSRDTDTQYF. The CDR3 nucleotides read TGCGCCAGCAGCCGCGACACAGATACGCAGTATTTT.

The chain recombines TRBV9 with TRBJ2-7; D might be TRBD2 (6 bases). CDR1 and CDR2 (germline): SGDLS, YYNGEE. There are 13 residues in the CDR3. Trimming stripped 7 bases from V and 7 bases from J, with 18 bases between. The CDR3 DNA reads TGTGCCAGCGGCGGGGAGCCTGTGGGGGAGCAGTACTTC. Translating it yields CASGGEPVGEQYF.

The V and J genes are TRBV27 and TRBJ2-2; TRBD1 matches 11 bases. In germline, CDR1 is MNHEY, CDR2 SMNVEV (reference sequence). The V and J ends lost 5 bases and 5 bases, in that order; junction bases with no gene match: 13. The CDR3 spans 18 residues. The CDR3 sequence is CASSLGRDRGEGTGELFF. DNA of the CDR3: TGTGCCAGCAGTCTAGGTCGGGACAGGGGGGAGGGAACCGGGGAGCTGTTTTTT.